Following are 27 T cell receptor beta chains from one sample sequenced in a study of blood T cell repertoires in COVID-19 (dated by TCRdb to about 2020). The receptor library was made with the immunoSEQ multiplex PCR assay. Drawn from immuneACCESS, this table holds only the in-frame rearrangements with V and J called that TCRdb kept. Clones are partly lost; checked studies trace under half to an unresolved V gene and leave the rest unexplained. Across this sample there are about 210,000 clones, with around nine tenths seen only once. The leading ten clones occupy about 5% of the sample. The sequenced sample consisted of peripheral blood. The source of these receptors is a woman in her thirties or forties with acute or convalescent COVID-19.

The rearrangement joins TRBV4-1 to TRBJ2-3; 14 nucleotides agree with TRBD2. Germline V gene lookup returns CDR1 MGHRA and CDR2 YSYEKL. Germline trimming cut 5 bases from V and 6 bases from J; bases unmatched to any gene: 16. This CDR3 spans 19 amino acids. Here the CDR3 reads CASSTKGTSGGGSLDTQYF. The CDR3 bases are TGCGCCAGCAGCACAAAGGGGACTAGCGGGGGCGGTTCCCTTGATACGCAGTATTTT.

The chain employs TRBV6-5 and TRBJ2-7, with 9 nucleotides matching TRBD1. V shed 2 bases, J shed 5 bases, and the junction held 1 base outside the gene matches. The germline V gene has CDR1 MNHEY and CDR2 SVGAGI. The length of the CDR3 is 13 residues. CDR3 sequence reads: CASSYRQGDEQYV. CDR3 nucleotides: TGTGCCAGCAGTTACCGACAGGGGGACGAGCAGTACGTC.

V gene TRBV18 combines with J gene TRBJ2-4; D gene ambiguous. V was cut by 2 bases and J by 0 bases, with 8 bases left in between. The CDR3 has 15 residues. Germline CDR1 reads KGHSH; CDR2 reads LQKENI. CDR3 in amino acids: CASSPGAVAKNIQYF. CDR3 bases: TGTGCCAGCTCACCAGGTGCGGTAGCCAAAAACATTCAGTACTTC.

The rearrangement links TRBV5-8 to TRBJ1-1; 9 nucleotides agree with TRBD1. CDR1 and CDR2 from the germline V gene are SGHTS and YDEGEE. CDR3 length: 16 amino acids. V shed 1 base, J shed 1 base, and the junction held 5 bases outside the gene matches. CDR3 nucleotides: TGTGCCAGCAGCTTGTACAGGGGGCAAGGGAACACTGAAGCTTTCTTT. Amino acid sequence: CASSLYRGQGNTEAFF.

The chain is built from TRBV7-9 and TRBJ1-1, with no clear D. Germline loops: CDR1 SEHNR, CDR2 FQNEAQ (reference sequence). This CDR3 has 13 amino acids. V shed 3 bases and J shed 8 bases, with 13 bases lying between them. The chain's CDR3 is CASSFPGVSEAFF. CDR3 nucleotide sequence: TGTGCCAGCAGCTTCCCCGGGGTCTCAGAAGCTTTCTTT.

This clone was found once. CDR3 sequence (DNA): TGTGCCAGCCGCGGGACAGGGATGTGGGCTGAAGCTTTCTTT. The encoded protein is CASRGTGMWAEAFF. This rearrangement joins TRBV6-6 to TRBJ1-1; 9 nucleotides agree with TRBD1. CDR3 size: 14 residues. The V gene's germline CDR1 is MNHNY and CDR2 SVGAGI (reference sequence). V trimming: 8 bases; J trimming: 6 bases; junction bases outside the gene matches: 10.

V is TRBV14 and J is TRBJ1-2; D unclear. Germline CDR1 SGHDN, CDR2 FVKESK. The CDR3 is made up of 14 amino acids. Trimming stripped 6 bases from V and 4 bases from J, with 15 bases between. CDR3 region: CASSPFGLRYGYTF. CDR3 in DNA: TGTGCCAGCAGTCCGTTTGGGCTGCGCTATGGCTACACCTTC.

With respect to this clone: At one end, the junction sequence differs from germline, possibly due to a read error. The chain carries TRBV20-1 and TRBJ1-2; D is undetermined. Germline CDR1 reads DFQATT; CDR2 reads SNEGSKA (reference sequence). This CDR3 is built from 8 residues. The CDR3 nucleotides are TGCAGTGCTAGCCCTAGATTCTTC. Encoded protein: CSASPRFF.

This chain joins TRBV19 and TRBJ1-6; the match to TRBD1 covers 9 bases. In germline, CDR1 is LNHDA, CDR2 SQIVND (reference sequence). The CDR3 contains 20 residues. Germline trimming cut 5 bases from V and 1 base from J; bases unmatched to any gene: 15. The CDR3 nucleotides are TGTGCCAGTAGTCTTCAATCCGGGACAGGGCAAGGATCCTATAATTCACCCCTCCACTTT. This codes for CASSLQSGTGQGSYNSPLHF. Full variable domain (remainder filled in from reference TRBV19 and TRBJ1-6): DGGITQSPKYLFRKEGQNVTLSCEQNLNHDAMYWYRQDPGQGLRLIYYSQIVNDFQKGDIAEGYSVSREKKESFPLTVTSAQKNPTAFYLCASSLQSGTGQGSYNSPLHFGNGTRLTVT.

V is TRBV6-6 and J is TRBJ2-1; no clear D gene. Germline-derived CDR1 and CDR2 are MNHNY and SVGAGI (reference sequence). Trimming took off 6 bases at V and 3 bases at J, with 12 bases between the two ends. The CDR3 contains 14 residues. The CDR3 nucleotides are TGTGCCAGCAGCCCTTTAGACAACTACAATGAGCAGTTCTTC. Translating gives CASSPLDNYNEQFF.

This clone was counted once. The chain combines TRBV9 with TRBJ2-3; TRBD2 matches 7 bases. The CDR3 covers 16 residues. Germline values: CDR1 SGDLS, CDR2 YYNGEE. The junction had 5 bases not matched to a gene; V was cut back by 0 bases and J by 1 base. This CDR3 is CASSVDPRGGTDTQYF. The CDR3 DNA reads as TGTGCCAGCAGCGTAGATCCTCGGGGGGGCACAGATACGCAGTATTTT.

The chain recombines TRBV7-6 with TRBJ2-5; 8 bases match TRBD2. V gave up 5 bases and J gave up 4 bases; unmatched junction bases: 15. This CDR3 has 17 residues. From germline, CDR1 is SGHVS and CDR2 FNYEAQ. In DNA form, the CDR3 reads TGTGCCAGCAGCCCCCTAGGTAGCGGGGTAGGGTCAGAGACCCAGTACTTC. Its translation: CASSPLGSGVGSETQYF.

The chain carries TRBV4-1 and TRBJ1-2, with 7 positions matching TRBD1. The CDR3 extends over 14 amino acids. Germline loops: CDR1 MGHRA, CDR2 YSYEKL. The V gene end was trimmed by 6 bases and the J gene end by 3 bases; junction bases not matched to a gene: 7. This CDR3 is CASSHSRGDYGYTF. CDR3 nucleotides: TGCGCCAGCAGTCACTCCAGGGGGGACTATGGCTACACCTTC.

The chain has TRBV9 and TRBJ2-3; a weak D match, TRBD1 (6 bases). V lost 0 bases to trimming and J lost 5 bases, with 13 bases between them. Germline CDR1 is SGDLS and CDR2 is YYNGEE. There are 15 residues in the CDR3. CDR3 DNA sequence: TGTGCCAGCAGCGTAGTGGGGTCCAGGGGAGATACGCAGTATTTT. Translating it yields CASSVVGSRGDTQYF.

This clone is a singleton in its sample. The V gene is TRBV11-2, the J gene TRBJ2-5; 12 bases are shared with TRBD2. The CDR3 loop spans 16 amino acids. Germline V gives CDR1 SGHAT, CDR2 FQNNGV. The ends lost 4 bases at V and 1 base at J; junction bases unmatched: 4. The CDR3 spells CASSSSTSGGQETQYF. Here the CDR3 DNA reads TGTGCCAGCAGCTCTTCGACTAGCGGGGGCCAAGAGACCCAGTACTTC.

The CDR3 loop reads CASSWGQDGYTF. CDR3 nucleotide sequence: TGTGCCAGCAGCTGGGGACAGGATGGCTACACCTTC. The rearrangement links TRBV5-4 to TRBJ1-2; 8 bases are a match to TRBD1. The V and J ends lost 3 bases and 6 bases, in that order; junction bases with no gene match: 1. CDR1 and CDR2 from the germline V gene are SGHNT and YYREEE (reference sequence). The CDR3 is made up of 12 amino acids.

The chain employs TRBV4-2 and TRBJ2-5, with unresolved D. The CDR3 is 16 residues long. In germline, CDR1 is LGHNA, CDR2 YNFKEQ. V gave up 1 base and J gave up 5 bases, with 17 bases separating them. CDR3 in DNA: TGTGCCAGCAGCCAAGGGGCCGCCCAAGTTTCGGAGACCCAGTACTTC. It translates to CASSQGAAQVSETQYF.

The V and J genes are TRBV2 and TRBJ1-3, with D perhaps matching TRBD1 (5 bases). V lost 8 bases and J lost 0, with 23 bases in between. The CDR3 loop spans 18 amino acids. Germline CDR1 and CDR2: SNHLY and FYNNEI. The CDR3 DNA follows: TGTGCCAGCCAATCCGGAAATCATGAGACAGACTCTGGAAACACCATATATTTT. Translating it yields CASQSGNHETDSGNTIYF.

In DNA form, the CDR3 reads TGTGCCAGCTCAGCCCCCCCAGGCCAAGAGACCCAGTACTTC. Protein sequence: CASSAPPGQETQYF. V is TRBV18 and J is TRBJ2-5; D unresolved. Germline V gene data show CDR1 as KGHSH and CDR2 as LQKENI. Trimming removed 5 bases from V and 1 base from J, with 11 bases in between. The CDR3 loop spans 14 amino acids.

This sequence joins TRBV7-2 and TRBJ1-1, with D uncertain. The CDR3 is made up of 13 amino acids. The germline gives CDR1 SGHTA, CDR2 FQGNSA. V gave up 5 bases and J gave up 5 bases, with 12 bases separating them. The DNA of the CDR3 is TGTGCCAGCAGCCCCCAGTCGATGACTGAAGCTTTCTTT. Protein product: CASSPQSMTEAFF.

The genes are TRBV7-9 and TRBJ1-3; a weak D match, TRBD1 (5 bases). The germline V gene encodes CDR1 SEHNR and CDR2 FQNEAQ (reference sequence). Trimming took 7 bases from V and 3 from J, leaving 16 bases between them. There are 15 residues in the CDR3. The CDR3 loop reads CASNSAPGLGNTIYF. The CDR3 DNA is TGTGCCAGCAACTCAGCACCAGGGCTTGGAAACACCATATATTTT.

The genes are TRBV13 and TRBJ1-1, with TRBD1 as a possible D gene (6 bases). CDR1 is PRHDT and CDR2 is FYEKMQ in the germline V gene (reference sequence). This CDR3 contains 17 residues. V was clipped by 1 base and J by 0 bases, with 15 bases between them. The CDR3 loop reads CASSLEAWGGLNTEAFF. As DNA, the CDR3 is TGTGCCAGCAGCTTAGAGGCCTGGGGGGGCCTGAACACTGAAGCTTTCTTT.

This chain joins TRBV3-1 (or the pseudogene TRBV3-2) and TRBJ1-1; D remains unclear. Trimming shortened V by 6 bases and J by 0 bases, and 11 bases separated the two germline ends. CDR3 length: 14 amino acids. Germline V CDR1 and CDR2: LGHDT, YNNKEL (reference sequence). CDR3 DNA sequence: TGTGCCAGCAGGGGGAGGGTAGTGAACACTGAAGCTTTCTTT. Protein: CASRGRVVNTEAFF.

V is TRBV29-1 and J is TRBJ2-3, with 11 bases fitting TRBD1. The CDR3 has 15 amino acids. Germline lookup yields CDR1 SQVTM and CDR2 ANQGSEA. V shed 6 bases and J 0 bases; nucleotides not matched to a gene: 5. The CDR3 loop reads CSVLGTGGSTDTQYF. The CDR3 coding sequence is TGCAGCGTGCTTGGGACAGGGGGAAGCACAGATACGCAGTATTTT.

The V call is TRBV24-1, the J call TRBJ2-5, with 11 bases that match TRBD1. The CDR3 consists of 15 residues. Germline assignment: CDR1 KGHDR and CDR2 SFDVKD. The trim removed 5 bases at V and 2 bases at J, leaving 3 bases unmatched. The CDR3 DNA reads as TGTGCCACCAGTGCCGGGACAGGGGGACAAGAGACCCAGTACTTC. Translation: CATSAGTGGQETQYF.

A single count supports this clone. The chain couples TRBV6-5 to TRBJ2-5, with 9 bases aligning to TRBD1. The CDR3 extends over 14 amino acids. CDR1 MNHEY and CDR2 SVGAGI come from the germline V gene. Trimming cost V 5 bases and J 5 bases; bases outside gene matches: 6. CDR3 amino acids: CASSPRTGEETQYF. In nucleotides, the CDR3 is TGTGCCAGCAGTCCAAGGACAGGGGAGGAGACCCAGTACTTC.

In DNA form, the CDR3 reads TGTGCCAGCAGATCCCCCCGGGACAGGGTCTCACCCCTCCACTTT. It encodes CASRSPRDRVSPLHF. V and J are TRBV6-6 and TRBJ1-6; 9 positions agree with TRBD1. Germline assignment: CDR1 MNHNY and CDR2 SVGAGI (reference sequence). This CDR3 has 15 amino acids. The V segment lost 6 bases and the J segment 10 bases; nucleotides outside the gene matches: 10.